This T cell receptor (beta chain) was recovered during a study of T cell changes during pregnancy in multiple sclerosis. Repertoires were generated with immunoSEQ multiplex PCR, while TCRdb's copy carries only in-frame clones and drops some. The data show more than 70,000 clones, with approximately 93% seen just once and approximately 2.5% held by the top ten. With V trimmed by 6 bases and J by 5 bases, 6 bases remained unmatched. The CDR3 loop spans 14 amino acids. CDR1 is MNHNS and CDR2 is SASEGT in the germline V gene. The specimen was peripheral blood, collected in the second trimester of pregnancy. The clonotype originates from a female donor with multiple sclerosis, enrolled in a pregnancy study. The V gene is TRBV6-1, the J gene TRBJ1-3; 8 bases agree with TRBD1. Here the CDR3 reads CASSPQGGRNTIYF. CDR3 in DNA: TGTGCCAGCAGCCCACAGGGGGGCCGAAACACCATATATTTT.